Following are 29 T cell receptor beta chains from one sample sequenced in a study of OX40 agonist ivuxolimab in advanced cancers. Generated by immunoSEQ multiplex PCR, the TCRdb table keeps only in-frame clones and is missing some. The sample lists 73,000 or so clones, approximately 90% occurring once. This sample comprised CD4+ or CD8+ T cells sorted from blood, obtained in a trial of the OX40 agonist ivuxolimab. The source is an adult with an advanced solid tumor such as melanoma, head and neck, liver or kidney cancer.

In this sample, this clone turned up once. The rearrangement uses TRBV30 and TRBJ1-5; D gene ambiguous. CDR3 size: 13 residues. Trimming removed 3 bases at V and 8 bases at J, with 14 bases between. In germline, CDR1 is GTSNPN, CDR2 SVGIG (reference sequence). CDR3 sequence: CAWSENLHKPQHF. The CDR3 region has the DNA TGTGCCTGGAGCGAGAATCTACATAAGCCCCAGCATTTT.

V is TRBV6-9 and J is TRBJ1-2, with TRBD1 identical over 9 bases. CDR1 and CDR2 from the germline V gene are MNHGY and SVAAGI. The V segment lost 3 bases and the J segment 5 bases; nucleotides outside the gene matches: 7. The CDR3 sequence is 15 residues long. CDR3 nucleotides: TGTGCCAGCAGTTACGCCGGGACAGGGAGTTATGGCTACACCTTC. Amino acid sequence: CASSYAGTGSYGYTF.

The gene calls are TRBV25-1 and TRBJ2-7; 9 bases are shared with TRBD1. J gave up 7 bases and V 8 bases, and 9 bases lay outside the gene matches. This CDR3 contains 13 residues. CDR1 is MGHDK, CDR2 SYGVNS, per germline. The CDR3, as DNA: TGTGCCAGCGGTAGGACAGGGGTAGAAGAGCAGTACTTC. The encoded protein is CASGRTGVEEQYF.

The CDR3 protein is CASRSSGKVSGANVLTF. As DNA, the CDR3 is TGTGCCAGTAGGTCCTCAGGTAAAGTCTCTGGGGCCAACGTCCTGACTTTC. The V call is TRBV19, the J call TRBJ2-6; D ambiguous. V shed 6 bases and J shed 0 bases, with 15 bases lying between them. The germline V gene has CDR1 LNHDA and CDR2 SQIVND (reference sequence). The CDR3 spans 17 residues.

V gene TRBV6-5 combines with J gene TRBJ1-1; D may be TRBD1 (5 bases). The CDR3 extends over 14 amino acids. The germline gives CDR1 MNHEY, CDR2 SVGAGI. Trimming cost V 6 bases and J 6 bases, with 17 bases left between them. CDR3 sequence: CASSYGTTTAEAFF. The CDR3 DNA sequence: TGTGCCAGCAGCTACGGGACTACTACGGCTGAAGCTTTCTTT.

V gene TRBV6-1 combines with J gene TRBJ1-2; no clear D gene. V shed 1 base and J shed 4 bases, with 4 bases lying between them. In germline, CDR1 is MNHNS, CDR2 SASEGT. The CDR3 has 12 residues. CDR3 protein: CASSEGGYGYTF. The CDR3 nucleotides are TGTGCCAGCAGTGAAGGGGGCTATGGCTACACCTTC.

The V call is TRBV19, the J call TRBJ1-1; D call uncertain. CDR1 is LNHDA and CDR2 is SQIVND in the germline V gene (reference sequence). V was clipped by 7 bases and J by 4 bases, with 13 bases between them. The CDR3 is 13 amino acids. The CDR3 DNA follows: TGTGCCAGTACCTCTTACACTAGCACTGAAGCTTTCTTT. It translates to CASTSYTSTEAFF.

The chain employs TRBV6-5 and TRBJ2-7; D is undetermined. V lost 0 bases and J lost 6, with 15 bases in between. Germline V gene sequence: CDR1 MNHEY, CDR2 SVGAGI. The CDR3 covers 15 residues. The CDR3 region is CASSYSWPQVGEQYF. The CDR3 DNA is TGTGCCAGCAGTTACTCATGGCCCCAGGTCGGCGAGCAGTACTTC.

This clone was recorded once. The CDR3 region is CASLEGPNEKLFF. The CDR3, as DNA: TGTGCCAGCTTAGAGGGCCCTAATGAAAAACTGTTTTTT. The rearrangement links TRBV19 to TRBJ1-4, with D unclear. The V gene's germline CDR1 is LNHDA and CDR2 SQIVND (reference sequence). The CDR3 has 13 amino acids. V gave up 9 bases and J gave up 3 bases, with 11 bases separating them.

The chain combines TRBV5-1 with TRBJ2-5; 12 nucleotides line up with TRBD2. Germline-derived CDR1 and CDR2 are SGHRS and YFSETQ. The V gene end was trimmed by 2 bases and the J gene end by 7 bases; junction bases not matched to a gene: 3. The CDR3 consists of 14 residues. The CDR3 loop reads CASSFRLAGVTQYF. The CDR3 DNA is TGCGCCAGCAGCTTTAGACTAGCGGGAGTGACCCAGTACTTC.

The chain recombines TRBV5-1 with TRBJ2-7, with 14 bases aligning to TRBD2. The V and J ends lost 4 bases and 1 base, in that order; junction bases with no gene match: 4. Germline CDR1 and CDR2: SGHRS and YFSETQ. This CDR3 has 16 residues. The CDR3 sequence: CASSPGLAGVSYEQYF. The CDR3 DNA follows: TGCGCCAGCAGCCCGGGACTAGCGGGAGTTTCCTACGAGCAGTACTTC.

This chain's CDR3 is CASSLEPSGRLDTQYF. The CDR3 region has the DNA TGCGCCAGCAGCTTGGAGCCTAGCGGGAGATTAGATACGCAGTATTTT. V usage is TRBV5-1 and J usage is TRBJ2-3; 10 positions match TRBD2. The trim removed 0 bases at V and 5 bases at J, leaving 6 bases unmatched. The CDR3 is 16 residues long. Per the germline V gene, CDR1 is SGHRS and CDR2 is YFSETQ.

The chain combines TRBV7-2 with TRBJ1-2; no clear D gene. The CDR3 runs to 13 residues. Germline V lookup: CDR1 SGHTA, CDR2 FQGNSA. Trimming removed 0 bases from V and 6 bases from J, with 8 bases in between. The CDR3 DNA sequence: TGTGCCAGCAGCTTAGCCCCTTCCGATGGCTACACCTTC. Translating gives CASSLAPSDGYTF.

This clone was picked up one time. V is TRBV6-1 and J is TRBJ2-5; 8 bases line up with TRBD2. The V segment lost 6 bases and the J segment 5 bases; nucleotides outside the gene matches: 8. CDR1 and CDR2 (germline): MNHNS, SASEGT. The CDR3 has 14 amino acids. The CDR3 nucleotides read TGTGCCAGCAGCGGCGGGGGGCCAGGGGAGACCCAGTACTTC. Translation: CASSGGGPGETQYF.

The V gene is TRBV2, the J gene TRBJ2-1; 8 nucleotides line up with TRBD1. Trimming removed 3 bases from V and 5 bases from J; junction bases left unmatched: 3. Per germline, CDR1 SNHLY and CDR2 FYNNEI. The CDR3 extends over 14 amino acids. The CDR3 reads CASSDGTGNNEQFF. The CDR3, as DNA: TGTGCCAGCAGTGACGGGACAGGTAACAATGAGCAGTTCTTC.

This clone was observed a single time. The chain couples TRBV5-1 to TRBJ2-5; TRBD1 agrees at 7 bases. Trimming at V came to 6 bases and at J to 5 bases, leaving 10 bases not matched to a gene. The CDR3 is 14 amino acids. CDR1 is SGHRS and CDR2 is YFSETQ in the germline V gene. The CDR3 here is CASTTGQAEETQYF. CDR3 DNA: TGCGCCAGCACCACCGGACAGGCAGAGGAGACCCAGTACTTC. The variable domain in full, with the rest retrieved from reference TRBV5-1 and TRBJ2-5, is KAGVTQTPRYLIKTRGQQVTLSCSPISGHRSVSWYQQTPGQGLQFLFEYFSETQRNKGNFPGRFSGRQFSNSRSEMNVSTLELGDSALYLCASTTGQAEETQYFGPGTRLLVL.

The chain couples TRBV10-3 to TRBJ1-5, with D tentatively TRBD1 (5 bases). V lost 10 bases and J 2 bases, leaving 12 bases between the germline ends. Germline CDR1 is ENHRY and CDR2 is SYGVKD. The CDR3 has 13 residues. The CDR3 region has the DNA TGTGCCAACTCAGGGTTGCGCAATCAGCCCCAGCATTTT. This codes for CANSGLRNQPQHF.

The rearrangement uses TRBV14 and TRBJ2-3; D uncertain. The CDR3 spans 14 residues. Trimming pared 7 bases from V and 0 bases from J, leaving 11 bases between. From germline, CDR1 is SGHDN and CDR2 FVKESK. In DNA, the CDR3 is TGTGCCAGCACCCCTACCCTTAGCACAGATACGCAGTATTTT. It translates to CASTPTLSTDTQYF.

The V gene is TRBV5-1, the J gene TRBJ2-7; 12 bases are shared with TRBD2. Germline trimming cut 4 bases from V and 4 bases from J; bases unmatched to any gene: 9. The CDR3 has 16 residues. The V gene's germline CDR1 is SGHRS and CDR2 YFSETQ. CDR3 in amino acids: CASSLRLAGESYEQYF. The CDR3 DNA follows: TGCGCCAGCAGCCTCAGACTAGCGGGAGAGTCTTACGAGCAGTACTTC.

The V and J genes are TRBV7-2 and TRBJ2-5, with 8 bases matching TRBD2. CDR3 size: 14 residues. V was pared by 5 bases and J by 5 bases, with 7 bases of the junction left unmatched. Looked up from germline, CDR1 is SGHTA and CDR2 is FQGNSA. The CDR3 reads CASSRAGEGETQYF. In DNA form, the CDR3 reads TGTGCCAGCAGCAGAGCGGGGGAGGGGGAGACCCAGTACTTC.

This sequence joins TRBV28 and TRBJ1-5, with a tentative D call TRBD1 (6 bases). Trimming removed 5 bases from V and 4 bases from J, with 12 bases in between. The CDR3 extends over 14 amino acids. Per the germline V gene, CDR1 is MDHEN and CDR2 is SYDVKM. CDR3 sequence (DNA): TGTGCCAGCAGTCTTGCAGGGGCAAATCAGCCCCAGCATTTT. Its translation is CASSLAGANQPQHF.

Remarks on this clone: A junction end diverges from the germline sequence, so it may reflect a read error. This chain uses TRBV30 with TRBJ2-7; 7 bases are shared with TRBD2. This CDR3 spans 13 amino acids. Germline-derived CDR1 and CDR2 are GTSNPN and SVGIG (reference sequence). The CDR3 here is CAWSVSSGYGQYF. CDR3 coding DNA: TGTGCCTGGAGTGTATCTAGCGGTTACGGGCAGTACTTC.

The CDR3 protein is CASSLGGTGGETQYF. CDR3 nucleotide sequence: TGCGCCAGCAGCTTGGGAGGGACGGGGGGAGAGACCCAGTACTTC. The chain joins TRBV5-1 to TRBJ2-5, with 7 nucleotides matching TRBD2. This CDR3 contains 15 residues. V was clipped by 0 bases and J by 4 bases; unmatched bases: 6. CDR1 and CDR2 from the germline V gene are SGHRS and YFSETQ.

The chain combines TRBV10-2 with TRBJ2-1; TRBD2 matches 7 bases. Trimming cost V 0 bases and J 9 bases; bases outside gene matches: 8. The CDR3 sequence is 15 residues long. Germline values: CDR1 WSHSY, CDR2 SAAADI. The CDR3 nucleotides are TGCGCCAGCAGTGAGTCGAGGCGGGGAGGGCTTGAGCAGTTCTTC. This codes for CASSESRRGGLEQFF.

The rearrangement joins TRBV12-1 to TRBJ2-5. TRBV12-1 has pseudogene status. The CDR3 length is 15 residues. CDR3 nucleotides: TGTGCCAGCAGCTTCCTACCGGGGCGGAAGAGGACCCAGTACTTC. Its protein product is CASSFLPGRKRTQYF.

The rearrangement joins TRBV7-2 to TRBJ2-3; 12 nucleotides match TRBD2. V gave up 5 bases and J gave up 4 bases; unmatched junction bases: 7. CDR3 length equals 16 residues. Germline loops: CDR1 SGHTA, CDR2 FQGNSA. The CDR3 nucleotides are TGTGCCAGCAGCCGCGGGCTAGCGGGGGGGGCAGATACGCAGTATTTT. Encoded protein: CASSRGLAGGADTQYF.

The chain combines TRBV5-6 with TRBJ2-1, with TRBD2 matching over 7 bases. V shed 3 bases, J shed 3 bases, and the junction held 18 bases outside the gene matches. Germline V lookup: CDR1 SGHDT, CDR2 YYEEEE. This CDR3 is 19 amino acids long. This CDR3 reads CASSSGIVRSSGLYNEQFF. The CDR3 DNA is TGTGCCAGCAGCTCGGGCATTGTCCGTTCTAGCGGACTCTACAATGAGCAGTTCTTC.

The V call is TRBV5-4, the J call TRBJ2-7, with TRBD1 matching 7 bases. Germline V gives CDR1 SGHNT, CDR2 YYREEE (reference sequence). The CDR3 contains 14 residues. V lost 5 bases, J lost 2 bases, and 7 bases stayed unmatched. CDR3 in amino acids: CASSRQGTAYEQYF. The CDR3 DNA sequence: TGTGCCAGCAGTCGACAGGGAACGGCCTACGAGCAGTACTTC.

The J gene is TRBJ1-3, the V gene TRBV4-2; D is possibly TRBD1 (6 bases). V gave up 3 bases and J gave up 4 bases, with 16 bases separating them. The germline gives CDR1 LGHNA, CDR2 YNFKEQ. The CDR3 is 16 amino acids. CDR3 bases: TGTGCCAGCAGCCAGACCCCACAGGGTACCGGAAACACCATATATTTT. Translating gives CASSQTPQGTGNTIYF.